The present TCR beta chain was sequenced within a study of T-cell memory formation after mild COVID-19. Whole-study findings and limits: For second-wave clones that peaked at day 37, SARS-CoV-2 specificity went unverified.

On this clonotype itself: Its antigen is still unknown.

Germline V gene sequence: CDR1 SEHNR, CDR2 FQNEAQ (reference sequence). V was shortened by 7 bases and J by 11 bases, with 17 bases between the two germline ends. The CDR3 has 13 amino acids. MiXCR, run by TCRdb on the 5' RACE reads, gives a single entry per CDR3 protein. The profile shows about 400,000 distinct CDR3 sequences, around 15% of them singletons. This receptor was identified in a man younger than 35 who had mild COVID-19 (a few samples of this study predate the infection). Cell type and time point are not known. Sequenced: PBMCs or a T cell subset sorted from them (not recorded which). The chain recombines TRBV7-9 with TRBJ1-4; D remains ambiguous. CDR3 sequence: CASTTLYDRKLFF. The CDR3 coding sequence is TGTGCCAGCACCACCCTTTATGACCGTAAACTGTTTTTT.